This T cell receptor (beta chain) comes out of a study of identical twins. Study-wide results and caveats: The models gave estimates that fell short of the out-of-frame TCR alpha sharing seen in monozygotic twins. The study found excess low generation probability among twin-shared out-of-frame alpha sequences. There were fewer insertions in abundant cord blood beta clonotypes, but memory repertoires showed no such pattern.

For this clonotype: Antigen specificity is unknown.

MiXCR was run by TCRdb on the 5' RACE reads, yielding one entry per CDR3 protein. The sample has 450,000 to 500,000 distinct CDR3 sequences; roughly an eighth are singletons. The sample was also linked to a second study, of yellow fever vaccine responses in identical twins. This second study notes: Reportedly, twins showed a vaccine T cell response that looked partly convergent and partly personalized.

What was sequenced was CD4+ T cells sorted from blood. This TCR was recovered from a woman in her late teens or twenties in good health.

CDR3 residues: CASRQPTADNEQFF. The CDR3 DNA follows: TGTGCCAGCAGACAACCAACGGCGGACAATGAGCAGTTCTTC. The rearrangement links TRBV6-2 or TRBV6-3 to TRBJ2-1, with unresolved D. V was clipped by 6 bases and J by 5 bases, with 14 bases between them. The CDR3 consists of 14 residues. Looked up from germline, CDR1 is MNHEY and CDR2 is SVGEGT.